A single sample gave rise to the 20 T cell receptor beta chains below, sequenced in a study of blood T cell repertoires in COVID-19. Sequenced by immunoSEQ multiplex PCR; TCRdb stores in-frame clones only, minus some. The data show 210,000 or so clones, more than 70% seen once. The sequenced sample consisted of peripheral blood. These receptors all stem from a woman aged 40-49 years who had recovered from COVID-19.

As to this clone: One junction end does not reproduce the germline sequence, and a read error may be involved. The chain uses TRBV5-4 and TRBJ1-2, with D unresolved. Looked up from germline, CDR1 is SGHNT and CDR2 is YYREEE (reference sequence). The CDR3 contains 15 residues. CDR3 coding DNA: TGTGCCAGCAGCCCGGGCAGGACGGATGACTATGGCTATACCTTC. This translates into CASSPGRTDDYGYTF.

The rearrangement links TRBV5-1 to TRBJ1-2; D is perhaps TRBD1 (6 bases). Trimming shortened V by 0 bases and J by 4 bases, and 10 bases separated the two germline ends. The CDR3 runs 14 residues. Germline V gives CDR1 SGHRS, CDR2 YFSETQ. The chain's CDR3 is CASSLGQGTYGYTF. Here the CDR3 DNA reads TGCGCCAGCAGCTTGGGGCAGGGGACCTATGGCTACACCTTC.

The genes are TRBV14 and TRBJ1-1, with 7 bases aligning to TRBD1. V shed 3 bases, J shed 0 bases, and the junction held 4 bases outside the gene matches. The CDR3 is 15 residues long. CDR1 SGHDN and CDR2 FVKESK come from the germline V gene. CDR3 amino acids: CASSHWDSMNTEAFF. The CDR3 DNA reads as TGTGCCAGCAGCCACTGGGACAGCATGAACACTGAAGCTTTCTTT. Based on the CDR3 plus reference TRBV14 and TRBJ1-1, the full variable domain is EAGVTQFPSHSVIEKGQTVTLRCDPISGHDNLYWYRRVMGKEIKFLLHFVKESKQDESGMPNNRFLAERTGGTYSTLKVQPAELEDSGVYFCASSHWDSMNTEAFFGQGTRLTVV.

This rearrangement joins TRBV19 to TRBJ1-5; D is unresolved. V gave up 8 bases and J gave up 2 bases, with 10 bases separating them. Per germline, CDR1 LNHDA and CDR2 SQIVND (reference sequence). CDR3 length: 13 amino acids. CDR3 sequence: CASAGSGNQPQHF. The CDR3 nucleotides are TGTGCCAGTGCTGGTAGTGGCAATCAGCCCCAGCATTTT. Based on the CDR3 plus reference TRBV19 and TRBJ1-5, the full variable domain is DGGITQSPKYLFRKEGQNVTLSCEQNLNHDAMYWYRQDPGQGLRLIYYSQIVNDFQKGDIAEGYSVSREKKESFPLTVTSAQKNPTAFYLCASAGSGNQPQHFGDGTRLSIL.

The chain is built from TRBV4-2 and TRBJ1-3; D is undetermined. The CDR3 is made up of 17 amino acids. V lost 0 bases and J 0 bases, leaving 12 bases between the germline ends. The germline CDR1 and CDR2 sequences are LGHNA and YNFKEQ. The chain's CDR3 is CASSQDRRRFSGNTIYF. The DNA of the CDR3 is TGTGCCAGCAGCCAAGATAGGCGGCGGTTCTCTGGAAACACCATATATTTT.

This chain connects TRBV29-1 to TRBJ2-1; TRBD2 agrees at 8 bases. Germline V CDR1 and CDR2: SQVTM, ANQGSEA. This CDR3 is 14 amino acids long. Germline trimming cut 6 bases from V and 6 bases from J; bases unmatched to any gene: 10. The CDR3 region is CSVRLAWGGNEQFF. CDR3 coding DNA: TGCAGCGTCAGACTAGCGTGGGGTGGCAATGAGCAGTTCTTC.

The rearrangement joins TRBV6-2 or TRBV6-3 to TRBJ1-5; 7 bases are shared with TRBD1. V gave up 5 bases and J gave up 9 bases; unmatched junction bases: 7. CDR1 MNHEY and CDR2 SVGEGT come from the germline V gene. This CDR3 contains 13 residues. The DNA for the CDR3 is TGTGCCAGCAGTCCAGGGGGGATCTCGCCCCAGCATTTT. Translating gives CASSPGGISPQHF.

DNA of the CDR3: TGTGCCAGCAGCCCAACCCCAGGGGGCTTTGACACCGGGGAGCTGTTTTTT. The encoded protein is CASSPTPGGFDTGELFF. The rearrangement links TRBV5-4 to TRBJ2-2; 8 nucleotides match TRBD1. CDR3 length: 17 amino acids. Germline lookup yields CDR1 SGHNT and CDR2 YYREEE (reference sequence). Germline trimming cut 4 bases from V and 3 bases from J; bases unmatched to any gene: 11.

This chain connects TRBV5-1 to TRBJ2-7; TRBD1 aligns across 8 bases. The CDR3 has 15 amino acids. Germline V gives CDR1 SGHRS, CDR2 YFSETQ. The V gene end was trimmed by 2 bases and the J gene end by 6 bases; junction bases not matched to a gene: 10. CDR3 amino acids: CASSLSTGGSAEQYF. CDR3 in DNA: TGCGCCAGCAGCTTATCCACAGGGGGGTCTGCCGAGCAGTACTTC.

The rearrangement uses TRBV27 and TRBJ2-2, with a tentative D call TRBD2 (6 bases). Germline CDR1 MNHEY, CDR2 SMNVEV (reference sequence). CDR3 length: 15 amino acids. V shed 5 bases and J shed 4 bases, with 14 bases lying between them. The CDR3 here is CASSASGRSTGELFF. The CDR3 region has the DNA TGTGCCAGCAGTGCCTCCGGGAGATCCACCGGGGAGCTGTTTTTT.

As DNA, the CDR3 is TGCGCCAGCAGCCAAGAAGGGGTCAGGGGCTACACCTTC. This encodes CASSQEGVRGYTF. The chain employs TRBV4-1 and TRBJ1-2; D might be TRBD1 (5 bases). CDR3 length equals 13 residues. CDR1 MGHRA and CDR2 YSYEKL come from the germline V gene. The V end lost 0 bases, the J end lost 8 bases, and 10 bases lay between the germline ends.

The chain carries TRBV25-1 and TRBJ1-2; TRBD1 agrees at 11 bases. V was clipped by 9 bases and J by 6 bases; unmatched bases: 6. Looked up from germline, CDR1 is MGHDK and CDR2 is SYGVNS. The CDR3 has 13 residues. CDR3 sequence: CASNMGQGDGYTF. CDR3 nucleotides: TGTGCCAGTAACATGGGACAGGGGGATGGCTACACCTTC.

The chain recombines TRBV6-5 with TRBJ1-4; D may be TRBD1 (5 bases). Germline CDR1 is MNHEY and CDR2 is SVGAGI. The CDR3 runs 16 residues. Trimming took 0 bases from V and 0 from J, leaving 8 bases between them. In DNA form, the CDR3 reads TGTGCCAGCAGTTACTCTGGGGCGGCAACTAATGAAAAACTGTTTTTT. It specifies CASSYSGAATNEKLFF.

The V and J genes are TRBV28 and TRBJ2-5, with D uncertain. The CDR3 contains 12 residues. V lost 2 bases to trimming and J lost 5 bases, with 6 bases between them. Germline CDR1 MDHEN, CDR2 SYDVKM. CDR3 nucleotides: TGTGCCAGCAGTTTAAGCCGTGAGACCCAGTACTTC. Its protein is CASSLSRETQYF.

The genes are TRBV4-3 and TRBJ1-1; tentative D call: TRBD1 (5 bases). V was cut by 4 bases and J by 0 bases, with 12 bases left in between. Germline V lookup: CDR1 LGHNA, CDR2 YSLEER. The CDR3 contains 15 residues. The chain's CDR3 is CASSLGGAMNTEAFF. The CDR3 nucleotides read TGCGCCAGCAGCCTCGGAGGGGCTATGAACACTGAAGCTTTCTTT.

CDR3 loop: CASTLRDGTEAFF. CDR3 DNA: TGTGCCAGTACCCTGAGAGACGGGACTGAAGCTTTCTTT. The chain links TRBV19 to TRBJ1-1; D unresolved. V lost 7 bases, J lost 5 bases, and 14 bases lay in between. Germline V gives CDR1 LNHDA, CDR2 SQIVND (reference sequence). This CDR3 spans 13 amino acids.

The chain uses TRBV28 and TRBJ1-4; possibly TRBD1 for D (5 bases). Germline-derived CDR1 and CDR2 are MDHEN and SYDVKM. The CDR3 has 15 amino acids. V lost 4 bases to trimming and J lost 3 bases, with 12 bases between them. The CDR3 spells CASSSYRIANEKLFF. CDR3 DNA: TGTGCCAGCAGTTCCTACAGGATAGCTAATGAAAAACTGTTTTTT.

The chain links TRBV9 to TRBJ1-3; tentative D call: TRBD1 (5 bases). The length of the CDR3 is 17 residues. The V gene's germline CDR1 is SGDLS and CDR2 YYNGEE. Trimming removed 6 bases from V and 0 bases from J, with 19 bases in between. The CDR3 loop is CASTPRGGTYSGNTIYF. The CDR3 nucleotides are TGTGCCAGCACCCCTCGAGGTGGGACTTACTCTGGAAACACCATATATTTT. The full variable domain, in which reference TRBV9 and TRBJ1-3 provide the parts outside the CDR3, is DSGVTQTPKHLITATGQRVTLRCSPRSGDLSVYWYQQSLDQGLQFLIQYYNGEERAKGNILERFSAQQFPDLHSELNLSSLELGDSALYFCASTPRGGTYSGNTIYFGEGSWLTVV.

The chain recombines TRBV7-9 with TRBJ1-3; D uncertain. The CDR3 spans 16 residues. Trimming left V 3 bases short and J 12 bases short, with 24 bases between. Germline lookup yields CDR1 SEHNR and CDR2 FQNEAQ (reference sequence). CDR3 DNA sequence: TGTGCCAGCAGCTTTCCCTTTGGACGGGAGGCCAGCGGCATATATTTT. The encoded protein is CASSFPFGREASGIYF. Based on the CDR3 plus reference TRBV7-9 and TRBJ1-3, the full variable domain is DTGVSQNPRHKITKRGQNVTFRCDPISEHNRLYWYRQTLGQGPEFLTYFQNEAQLEKSRLLSDRFSAERPKGSFSTLEIQRTEQGDSAMYLCASSFPFGREASGIYFGEGSWLTVV.

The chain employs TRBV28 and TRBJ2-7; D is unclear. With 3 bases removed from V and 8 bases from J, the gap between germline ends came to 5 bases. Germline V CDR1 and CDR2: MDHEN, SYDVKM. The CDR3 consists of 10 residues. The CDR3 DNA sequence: TGTGCCAGCAGTTTGAGGCAGCAGTACTTC. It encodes CASSLRQQYF.